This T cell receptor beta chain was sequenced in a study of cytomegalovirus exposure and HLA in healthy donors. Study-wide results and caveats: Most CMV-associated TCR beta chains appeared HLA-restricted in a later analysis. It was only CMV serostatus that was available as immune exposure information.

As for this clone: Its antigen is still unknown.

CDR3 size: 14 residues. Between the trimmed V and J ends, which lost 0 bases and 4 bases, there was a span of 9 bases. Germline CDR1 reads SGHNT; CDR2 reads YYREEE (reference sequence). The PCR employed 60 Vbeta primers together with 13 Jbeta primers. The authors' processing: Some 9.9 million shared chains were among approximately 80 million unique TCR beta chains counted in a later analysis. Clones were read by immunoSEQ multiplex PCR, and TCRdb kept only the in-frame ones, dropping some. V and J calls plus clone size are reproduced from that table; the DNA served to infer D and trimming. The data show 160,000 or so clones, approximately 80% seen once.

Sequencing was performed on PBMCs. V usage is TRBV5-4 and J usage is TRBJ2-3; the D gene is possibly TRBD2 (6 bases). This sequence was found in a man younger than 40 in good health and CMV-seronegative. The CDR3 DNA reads TGTGCCAGCAGCTTGGTACTAGCCTCAGATACGCAGTATTTT. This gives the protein CASSLVLASDTQYF.